This T cell receptor (beta chain) stems from a study of blood T cell repertoires in COVID-19. Study information: PBMCs, B-cell-depleted T cells, or T cells were the source of the cDNA or gDNA that made up the material.

Measured with immunoSEQ multiplex PCR; TCRdb has only the in-frame clones, and not every one. The sample lists roughly 190,000 clones, 82% seen once, with 10% to 15% in the top ten. This clone was seen only a few times. Cohort 3 donors were reported recovered after two negative PCRs, clearance, or symptom resolution. This CDR3 has 15 residues. Trimming took 4 bases from V and 6 from J; bases not matched to a gene: 10. Germline assignment: CDR1 SGHAT and CDR2 FQNNGV. This TCR derives from a man aged 35 to 55 who had recovered from COVID-19. The chain links TRBV11-2 to TRBJ2-3; 7 bases are a match to TRBD2. Sequencing was performed on PBMCs or T cells enriched from blood (not recorded which). The CDR3, as DNA: TGTGCCAGCAGCTGGGGGGGTTTCGAGAGTGATACGCAGTATTTT. Residues: CASSWGGFESDTQYF.